What follows are 9 T cell receptor beta chains derived from one specimen sequenced in a study of cytomegalovirus exposure and HLA in healthy donors. The primer mix had 60 Vbeta and 13 Jbeta primers. TCRdb keeps only in-frame clones here, not all; method: immunoSEQ multiplex PCR. Here the sample spans 30,000 to 45,000 clones, 86% being singletons. Specimen: PBMCs. The receptors stem from a woman aged 40 to 55 in good health and CMV-seropositive.

The genes are TRBV2 and TRBJ2-1, with unresolved D. Germline CDR1 and CDR2: SNHLY and FYNNEI. With 3 bases removed from V and 10 bases from J, the gap between germline ends came to 19 bases. The CDR3 has 15 residues. The CDR3 sequence: CASSDLSSAVSEQFF. Here the CDR3 DNA reads TGTGCCAGCAGTGATTTAAGTTCCGCGGTGTCGGAGCAGTTCTTC.

This chain connects TRBV6-5 to TRBJ1-2; D call uncertain. V lost 1 base and J 8 bases, leaving 11 bases between the germline ends. Germline V gene sequence: CDR1 MNHEY, CDR2 SVGAGI. CDR3 length: 13 amino acids. Here the CDR3 reads CASSYWAEEGYTF. In DNA, the CDR3 is TGTGCCAGCAGTTACTGGGCAGAAGAGGGCTACACCTTC.

This chain connects TRBV18 to TRBJ1-4; D may be TRBD1 (6 bases). V lost 3 bases to trimming and J lost 6 bases, with 17 bases between them. Germline V gene data show CDR1 as KGHSH and CDR2 as LQKENI. This CDR3 comprises 16 residues. CDR3 amino acids: CASSPSASGGHEKLFF. CDR3 bases: TGTGCCAGCTCACCGTCGGCATCGGGGGGCCATGAAAAACTGTTTTTT.

This clone showed up just a few times. The chain employs TRBV5-1 and TRBJ1-6; no firm D call. The CDR3 covers 16 residues. V gave up 1 base and J gave up 1 base, with 9 bases separating them. The germline V gene has CDR1 SGHRS and CDR2 YFSETQ. The CDR3 DNA follows: TGCGCCAGCAGCTTGTCGGGGAGGTCCTATAATTCACCCCTCCACTTT. As protein: CASSLSGRSYNSPLHF.

The V gene is TRBV7-9, the J gene TRBJ2-3, with D hard to call. The CDR3 consists of 14 residues. CDR1 is SEHNR, CDR2 FQNEAQ, per germline (reference sequence). V lost 5 bases and J lost 0, with 9 bases in between. In nucleotides, the CDR3 is TGTGCCAGCAGCGCGAGCAGGAGCACAGATACGCAGTATTTT. Translating gives CASSASRSTDTQYF.

The gene calls are TRBV10-3 and TRBJ2-5; 10 bases agree with TRBD1. V trimming: 11 bases; J trimming: 4 bases; junction bases outside the gene matches: 7. CDR3 length equals 13 residues. Germline-derived CDR1 and CDR2 are ENHRY and SYGVKD. CDR3 in amino acids: CAVRQGAGETQYF. For the CDR3, the DNA is TGTGCCGTTCGACAGGGGGCGGGAGAGACCCAGTACTTC.

This clone was observed once. The rearrangement joins TRBV19 to TRBJ2-1; possibly TRBD1 for D (6 bases). The germline V gene encodes CDR1 LNHDA and CDR2 SQIVND (reference sequence). The CDR3 length is 14 residues. Trimming stripped 5 bases from V and 10 bases from J, with 18 bases between. CDR3 loop: CASSPGTVGGEQFF. The CDR3 region has the DNA TGTGCCAGTAGTCCTGGGACCGTTGGGGGCGAGCAGTTCTTC.

This chain connects TRBV19 to TRBJ2-5, with a tentative D call TRBD1 (5 bases). The J call may be incorrect, as the DNA end agrees better with TRBJ2-7. Germline V gene lookup returns CDR1 LNHDA and CDR2 SQIVND (reference sequence). There are 15 residues in the CDR3. This CDR3 is CASSIGGGASYEQYF. The CDR3 region has the DNA TGTGCCAGTAGTATAGGAGGTGGGGCCTCCTACGAGCAGTACTTC.

The chain employs TRBV7-2 and TRBJ1-5, with D perhaps TRBD1 (6 bases). CDR1 is SGHTA, CDR2 FQGNSA, per germline. Trimming removed 5 bases at V and 6 bases at J, with 17 bases between. The CDR3 runs 15 residues. The CDR3 bases are TGTGCCAGCAGCCATACTGGGGGGGCGGGTCAGCCCCAGCATTTT. Translation: CASSHTGGAGQPQHF.